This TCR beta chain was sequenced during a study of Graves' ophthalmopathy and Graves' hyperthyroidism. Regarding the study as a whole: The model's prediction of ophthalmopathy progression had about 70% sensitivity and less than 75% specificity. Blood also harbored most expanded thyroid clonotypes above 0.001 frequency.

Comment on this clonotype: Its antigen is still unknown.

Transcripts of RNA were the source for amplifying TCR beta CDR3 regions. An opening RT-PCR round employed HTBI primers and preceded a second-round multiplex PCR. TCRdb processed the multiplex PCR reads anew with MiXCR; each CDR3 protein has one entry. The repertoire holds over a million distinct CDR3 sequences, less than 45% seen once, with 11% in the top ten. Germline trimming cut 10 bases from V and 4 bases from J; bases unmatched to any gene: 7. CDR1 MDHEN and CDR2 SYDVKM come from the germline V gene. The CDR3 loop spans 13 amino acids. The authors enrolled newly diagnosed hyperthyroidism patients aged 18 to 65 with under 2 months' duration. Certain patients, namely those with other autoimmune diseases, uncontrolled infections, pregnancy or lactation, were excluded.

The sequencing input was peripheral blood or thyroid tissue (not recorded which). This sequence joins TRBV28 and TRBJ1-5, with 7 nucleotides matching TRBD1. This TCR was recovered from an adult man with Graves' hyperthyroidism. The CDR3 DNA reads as TGTGCCACCCGGGACAGCCTAAATCAGCCCCAGCATTTT. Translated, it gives CATRDSLNQPQHF.